Following are 14 T cell receptor beta chains from one sample sequenced in a study of blood T cell repertoires in COVID-19. Some clones are missing from TCRdb's copy, which holds only in-frame ones; the method was immunoSEQ multiplex PCR. The sample carries 150,000 to 200,000 clones, around 86% recorded once. The specimen sequenced was peripheral blood. The receptors here all came from a man aged 18 to 30 with acute or convalescent COVID-19.

The J gene is TRBJ2-3, the V gene TRBV27, with 11 bases aligning to TRBD2. With 6 bases clipped from V and 3 bases from J, the junction kept 8 bases outside the gene matches. The CDR3 spans 16 residues. From germline, CDR1 is MNHEY and CDR2 SMNVEV (reference sequence). The CDR3 is CASRESGLADTDTQYF. Written as DNA, the CDR3 is TGTGCCAGCAGGGAATCGGGACTAGCGGATACAGATACGCAGTATTTT.

This clone was observed a single time. This sequence joins TRBV4-1 and TRBJ1-2, with D unresolved. The CDR3 consists of 15 residues. The germline V gene has CDR1 MGHRA and CDR2 YSYEKL. V was trimmed by 0 bases and J by 4 bases, leaving 12 bases between them. The DNA for the CDR3 is TGCGCCAGCAGCCAAGATTCAGTCGCCGTCTATGGCTACACCTTC. This translates into CASSQDSVAVYGYTF.

The chain recombines TRBV18 with TRBJ2-3, with D possibly being TRBD1 (6 bases). With 4 bases removed from V and 0 bases from J, the gap between germline ends came to 20 bases. This CDR3 is built from 18 residues. The germline V gene encodes CDR1 KGHSH and CDR2 LQKENI. The CDR3 loop reads CASSLILMGARSTDTQYF. The CDR3 region has the DNA TGTGCCAGCTCACTAATTCTCATGGGGGCGAGGAGCACAGATACGCAGTATTTT.

The CDR3 region is CASSPARGGDQPQHF. CDR3 in DNA: TGTGCCAGCAGCCCGGCAAGAGGAGGGGATCAGCCCCAGCATTTT. V and J are TRBV9 and TRBJ1-5, with a possible D match to TRBD1 (5 bases). Germline V lookup: CDR1 SGDLS, CDR2 YYNGEE. The CDR3 totals 15 residues. The V end was cut by 4 bases, the J end by 5 bases, with 16 bases between.

The gene calls are TRBV28 and TRBJ2-1; the D gene is possibly TRBD1 (6 bases). The CDR3 covers 16 residues. V was trimmed by 7 bases and J by 0 bases, leaving 16 bases between them. Germline V gene sequence: CDR1 MDHEN, CDR2 SYDVKM. In DNA, the CDR3 is TGTGCCAGCATCCCCATACAGGGAAGCTCCTACAATGAGCAGTTCTTC. Its translation is CASIPIQGSSYNEQFF.

V and J are TRBV5-1 and TRBJ1-1; 8 bases agree with TRBD1. The V and J ends lost 4 bases and 2 bases, in that order; junction bases with no gene match: 4. The length of the CDR3 is 14 residues. Germline V CDR1 and CDR2: SGHRS, YFSETQ. The CDR3 sequence is CASSGTGFNTEAFF. The DNA of the CDR3 is TGCGCCAGCAGCGGGACAGGATTTAACACTGAAGCTTTCTTT.

V usage is TRBV3-1 (or the pseudogene TRBV3-2) and J usage is TRBJ2-3; D possibly corresponds to TRBD2 (6 bases). This CDR3 comprises 11 residues. The germline V gene encodes CDR1 LGHDT and CDR2 YNNKEL (reference sequence). V was trimmed by 3 bases and J by 8 bases, leaving 6 bases between them. The CDR3 loop is CASSQGGTQYF. The CDR3, as DNA: TGTGCCAGCAGCCAGGGAGGTACGCAGTATTTT.

This clone has only a few counts. The chain joins TRBV11-2 to TRBJ2-5; tentatively, D is TRBD1 (5 bases). V was clipped by 6 bases and J by 5 bases, with 13 bases between them. The germline V gene encodes CDR1 SGHAT and CDR2 FQNNGV. The CDR3 is 13 amino acids. The CDR3 sequence: CASSWLGAETQYF. The DNA of the CDR3 is TGTGCCAGCAGTTGGTTAGGGGCCGAGACCCAGTACTTC. Complete variable domain (other parts from reference TRBV11-2 and TRBJ2-5): EAGVAQSPRYKIIEKRQSVAFWCNPISGHATLYWYQQILGQGPKLLIQFQNNGVVDDSQLPKDRFSAERLKGVDSTLKIQPAKLEDSAVYLCASSWLGAETQYFGPGTRLLVL.

This rearrangement joins TRBV3-1 (or the pseudogene TRBV3-2) to TRBJ2-1, with a weak D call TRBD1 (5 bases). Trimming left V 1 base short and J 9 bases short, with 16 bases between. The CDR3 is 15 amino acids. CDR1 is LGHDT, CDR2 YNNKEL, per germline (reference sequence). The CDR3: CASSQGFEQVSEQFF. CDR3 DNA sequence: TGTGCCAGCAGCCAAGGTTTCGAACAGGTCAGTGAGCAGTTCTTC.

DNA of the CDR3: TGTGCCAGCAGCTTAATTGGTTCCGGGGACTACGGTACCGGGGAGCTGTTTTTT. Protein: CASSLIGSGDYGTGELFF. This chain joins TRBV7-3 and TRBJ2-2; 7 positions match TRBD2. Germline values: CDR1 SGHTA, CDR2 FQGTGA. J lost 5 bases, V lost 1 base, and 13 bases had no gene match. The CDR3 has 18 amino acids.

CDR3 nucleotide sequence: TGTGCCAGCAGTGAGAGCTATGGCTACACCTTC. Translated, it gives CASSESYGYTF. V and J are TRBV6-1 and TRBJ1-2; D gene uncertain. The CDR3 loop spans 11 amino acids. Trimming took 3 bases from V and 4 from J, leaving 3 bases between them. Looked up from germline, CDR1 is MNHNS and CDR2 is SASEGT.

This clone is a singleton in its sample. The chain joins TRBV18 to TRBJ2-1; 8 nucleotides line up with TRBD1. The V gene end was trimmed by 0 bases and the J gene end by 0 bases; junction bases not matched to a gene: 4. The CDR3 is 17 residues long. CDR1 and CDR2 from the germline V gene are KGHSH and LQKENI. This CDR3 is CASSPPQGAGSYNEQFF. CDR3 sequence (DNA): TGTGCCAGCTCACCACCTCAGGGGGCGGGCTCCTACAATGAGCAGTTCTTC.

The chain carries TRBV6-5 and TRBJ2-7; perhaps TRBD1 as D (6 bases). The CDR3 totals 13 residues. Germline lookup yields CDR1 MNHEY and CDR2 SVGAGI. V dropped 3 bases and J dropped 3 bases, with 9 bases sitting between them. The DNA for the CDR3 is TGTGCCAGCAGTTATAGGGGGAACTACGAGCAGTACTTC. It yields the protein CASSYRGNYEQYF.

CDR3 in DNA: TGTGCCAGTAGTGGAGCCGGGACAGCCTATGGCTACACCTTC. The encoded protein is CASSGAGTAYGYTF. This chain links TRBV19 with TRBJ1-2; TRBD1 aligns across 7 bases. Germline assignment: CDR1 LNHDA and CDR2 SQIVND (reference sequence). The CDR3 loop spans 14 amino acids. J lost 4 bases, V lost 5 bases, and 7 bases had no gene match. The variable domain in full, with the rest retrieved from reference TRBV19 and TRBJ1-2, is DGGITQSPKYLFRKEGQNVTLSCEQNLNHDAMYWYRQDPGQGLRLIYYSQIVNDFQKGDIAEGYSVSREKKESFPLTVTSAQKNPTAFYLCASSGAGTAYGYTFGSGTRLTVV.